This TCR beta chain was found in a study of T cells in Graves' hyperthyroidism and ophthalmopathy (dated by TCRdb to between 2018 and 2021). Regarding the study in general: Peripheral blood samples were taken at initial diagnosis, before any treatment was given. A discovery cohort of around 100 patients, fewer than 50 with Graves' ophthalmopathy and about 60 with stable Graves' hyperthyroidism, was used to find distinguishing TCR V-J signatures. In addition, the study compared T-cell repertoires in thyroid tissue and in blood from roughly 6 Graves' hyperthyroidism patients. Prospective prediction of ophthalmopathy was tested in an independent validation cohort consisting of 18 to 20 hyperthyroidism patients and about 17 patients who later progressed to ophthalmopathy. For training and testing, the 80 to 100 patients in the discovery cohort were randomly divided in a 7:3 ratio. After blood sampling, hyperthyroidism patients were treated with methimazole at a starting dose of 30 mg daily, and ophthalmopathy patients were treated with high-dose intravenous methylprednisolone. The paper reports TCR Vbeta CDR3 sequencing of over 130 peripheral blood samples: approximately 43 ophthalmopathy, fewer than 80 hyperthyroidism and some 17 progressor patients.

Ophthalmopathy patients had moderately to severely active disease, Clinical Activity Score of at least 3, NOSPECS grade of at least 4, and duration under 3 months. Exclusion was applied to patients with uncontrolled infections, other autoimmune diseases, pregnancy or lactation. Diagnoses were based on clinical symptoms, serum thyroxine and TRAb, thyroid ultrasound and orbital computed tomography. PBMCs were separated from under 11 ml of fresh peripheral blood using Ficoll-Paque density gradient centrifugation. Total RNA was extracted using Trizol reagent, and RNA quality was assessed on an Agilent 2100 Bioanalyzer. There are 14 amino acids in the CDR3, from cysteine to phenylalanine inclusive. CDR3 DNA only is kept here, 42 bases in frame from base 1. The germline V gene (reference sequence) yields DFQATT for CDR1 and SNEGSKA for CDR2. On this clonotype itself: Its antigen remains undetermined. One end of the junction is discordant with germline, which a read error may explain.

The TCR beta CDR3 regions were amplified from the RNA transcripts. For the first round of RT-PCR on the TCR CDR3, the HTBI primer set was used together with the Qiagen OneStep RT-PCR kit. Libraries were constructed in a second round of multiplex PCR, after which size selection and purification were performed. Paired-end sequencing of the libraries was performed with 100 bp reads on an Illumina HiSeq2000. The study's processing was this. Raw data were processed with SOAPnuke, discarding reads with adapters, uncalled bases, mean Phred below 15, or no exact constant-primer or identifier match. COPE v1.2.5 was used to merge the high-quality paired reads, and each unique nucleotide sequence was defined as a clonotype. MiTCR v1.1 was used to align the clonotypes against IMGT TRBV, TRBD and TRBJ reference segments. Only V-J combinations with frequency above 0.0001, covering 99.2% of repertoires, were analysed. The TCS score was defined as the ratio of F50 (clonal expansion) to E x V (chaos), calculated using BLOSUM62-based TCRdist between CDR3 peptides within each V-J. Welch's t-statistics and random forest reduced roughly 500 V-J features to 13, which were used in a naive Bayes classifier (R e1071). TCRdb passed the public sequencing reads through fastp at Q25 and MiXCR, retaining productive beta sequences. Rows with a matching CDR3 protein are joined into one entry that keeps the most common DNA and genes. The V and J calls and clone size come from TCRdb's table, not from the authors' own analysis. The sample data list around 290,000 distinct CDR3 sequences, and approximately 15% of these were observed just once. The top ten hold 55% to 60% of the sample.

The paper as a whole reports these results and caveats: Ophthalmopathy was separated from stable hyperthyroidism by a 13 V-J signature model, with 85% to 90% sensitivity and around 81% specificity obtained in cross-validation and 80%/75% obtained in testing. In validation, the model predicted progression to ophthalmopathy with roughly 70% sensitivity and roughly 72% specificity, a median of about 6.7 months before onset. No statistical method was used to set the sample size in advance, and investigators knew the group allocation. Most expanded thyroid clonotypes (frequency above 0.001) were also detected in blood, suggesting blood repertoires may reflect thyroid immune responses.

The receptor comes from a woman aged 55-69 years with Graves' ophthalmopathy. This chain is built from TRBV20-1 and TRBJ2-5, with TRBD1 as a weak D call on 6 bases. The sequenced sample consisted of blood. This receptor carries the CDR3 CSALPDRPPETRYF. The bases are TGCAGCGCTCTACCCGACAGGCCCCCGGAGACCCGGTACTTC.